The text below deals with one TCR beta chain. The target antigen is unknown. CDR1 is SGHTA, CDR2 FQGNSA, per germline. CDR3 length: 14 residues. Trimming pared 8 bases from V and 2 bases from J, leaving 13 bases between. PCR involved 60 Vbeta and 13 Jbeta primers. Profiling relied on immunoSEQ multiplex PCR, and the TCRdb table lists in-frame clones only, not all of them. The sample contains about 150,000 clones, about two thirds of which appear only once. The sample comes from a study of cytomegalovirus exposure and HLA in healthy donors. General study results and limits: The authors listed 180 or so TCR beta chains as cytomegalovirus-associated. Presence/absence results assume similar sequencing depth per donor, which may not hold. Trimming of TCR beta V- and J-genes showed a link, identified in a later analysis, to a missense DCLRE1C variant.

The chain uses TRBV7-2 and TRBJ2-4; TRBD2 is a possible D gene (5 bases). The TCR comes from a woman between 18 and 29 years old in good health and CMV-seronegative. The specimen was PBMCs. CDR3 protein: CASYPEVPKNIQYF. CDR3 bases: TGTGCCAGCTATCCGGAGGTGCCCAAAAACATTCAGTACTTC.